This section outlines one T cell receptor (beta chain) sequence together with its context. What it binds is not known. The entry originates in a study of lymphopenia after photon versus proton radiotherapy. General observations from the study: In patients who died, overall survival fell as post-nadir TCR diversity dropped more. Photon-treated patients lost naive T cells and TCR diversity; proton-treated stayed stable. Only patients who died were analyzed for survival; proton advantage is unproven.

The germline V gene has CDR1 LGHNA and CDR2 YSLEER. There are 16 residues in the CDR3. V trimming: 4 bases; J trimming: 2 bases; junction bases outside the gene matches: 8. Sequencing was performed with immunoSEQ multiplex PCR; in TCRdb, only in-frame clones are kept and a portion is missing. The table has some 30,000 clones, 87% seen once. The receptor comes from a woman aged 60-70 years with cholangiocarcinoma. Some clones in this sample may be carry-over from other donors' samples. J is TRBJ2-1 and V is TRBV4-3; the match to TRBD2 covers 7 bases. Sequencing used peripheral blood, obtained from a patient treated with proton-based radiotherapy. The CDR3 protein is CASSLQAGTPYNEQFF. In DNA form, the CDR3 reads TGCGCCAGCAGCCTACAAGCGGGGACCCCCTACAATGAGCAGTTCTTC.